This T cell receptor (beta chain) is drawn from a study of naive and memory T cell subsets. Whole-study results and caveats: A few larger clonotypes appeared in naive repertoires, especially CD8, possibly memory cells re-expressing CD45RA.

The CDR3 sequence is 15 residues long. V shed 5 bases, J shed 4 bases, and the junction held 13 bases outside the gene matches. Germline V gene lookup returns CDR1 GTSNPN and CDR2 SVGIG (reference sequence). This clonotype was detected ten times or more. The antigen is unknown. The beta constant-region primer was an equimolar mix of two oligonucleotides covering TRBC1 and TRBC2. Nested alpha and beta constant-region primers with the SP2 primer drove four PCR rounds on ligated cDNA. TCRdb re-called the UMI-ligation and nested PCR reads with MiXCR, one entry per CDR3 protein. The sample includes under 150,000 distinct CDR3 sequences, 15% to 20% seen only once; the top ten take more than 0.6%.

This chain joins TRBV30 and TRBJ1-1; TRBD1 matches 7 bases. Material for sequencing was naive CD8+ T cells from blood. The receptor was isolated from a human donor in good health. CDR3 in DNA: TGTGCCTGGGGGGCTAAATTAGGGGGCATCACTGAAGCTTTCTTT. Translated, it gives CAWGAKLGGITEAFF.